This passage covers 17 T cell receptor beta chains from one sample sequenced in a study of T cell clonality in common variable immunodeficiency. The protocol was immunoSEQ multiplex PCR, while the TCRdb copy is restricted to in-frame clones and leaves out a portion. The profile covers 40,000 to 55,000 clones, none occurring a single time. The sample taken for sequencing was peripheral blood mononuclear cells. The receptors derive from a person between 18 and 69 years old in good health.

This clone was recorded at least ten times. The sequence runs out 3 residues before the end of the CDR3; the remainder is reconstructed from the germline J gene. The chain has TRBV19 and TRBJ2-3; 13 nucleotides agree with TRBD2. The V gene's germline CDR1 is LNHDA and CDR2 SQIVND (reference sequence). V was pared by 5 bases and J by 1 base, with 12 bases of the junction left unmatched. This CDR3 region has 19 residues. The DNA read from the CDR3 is TGTGCCAGTAGTGCAGGGACTAGCGGGGAGTCTTTTGGCACAGATACG. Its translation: CASSAGTSGESFGTDT. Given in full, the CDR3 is CASSAGTSGESFGTDTQYF.

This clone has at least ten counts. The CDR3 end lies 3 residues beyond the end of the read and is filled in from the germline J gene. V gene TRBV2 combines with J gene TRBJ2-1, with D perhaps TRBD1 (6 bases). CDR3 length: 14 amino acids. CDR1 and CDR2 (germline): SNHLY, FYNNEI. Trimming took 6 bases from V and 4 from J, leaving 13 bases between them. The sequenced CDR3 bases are TGTGCCAGCAGCTCTCAGGGGACGTACAATGAG. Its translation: CASSSQGTYNE. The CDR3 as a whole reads CASSSQGTYNEQFF.

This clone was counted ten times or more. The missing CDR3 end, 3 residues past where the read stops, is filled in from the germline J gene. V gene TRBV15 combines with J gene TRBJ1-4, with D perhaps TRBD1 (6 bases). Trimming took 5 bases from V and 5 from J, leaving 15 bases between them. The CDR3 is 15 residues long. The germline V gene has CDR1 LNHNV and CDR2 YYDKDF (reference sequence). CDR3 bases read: TGTGCCACCAGCCCCCGGACAGACCTAAATGAAAAA. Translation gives CATSPRTDLNEK. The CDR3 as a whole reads CATSPRTDLNEKLFF.

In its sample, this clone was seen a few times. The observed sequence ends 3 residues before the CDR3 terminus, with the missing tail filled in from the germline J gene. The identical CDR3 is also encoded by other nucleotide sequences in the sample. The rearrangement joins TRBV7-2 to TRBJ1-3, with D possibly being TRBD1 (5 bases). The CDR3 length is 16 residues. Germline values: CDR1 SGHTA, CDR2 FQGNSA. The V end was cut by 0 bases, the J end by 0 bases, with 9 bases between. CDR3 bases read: TGTGCCAGCAGCTTAGCACAGGCAGACTCTGGAAACACC. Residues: CASSLAQADSGNT. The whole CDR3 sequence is CASSLAQADSGNTIYF.

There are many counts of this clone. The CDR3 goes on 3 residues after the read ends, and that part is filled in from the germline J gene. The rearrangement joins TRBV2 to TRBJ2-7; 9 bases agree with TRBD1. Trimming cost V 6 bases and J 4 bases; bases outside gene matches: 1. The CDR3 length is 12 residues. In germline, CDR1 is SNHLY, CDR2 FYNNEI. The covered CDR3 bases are TGTGCCAGCAGGACAGGGGGGTACGAG. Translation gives CASRTGGYE. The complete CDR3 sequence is CASRTGGYEQYF.

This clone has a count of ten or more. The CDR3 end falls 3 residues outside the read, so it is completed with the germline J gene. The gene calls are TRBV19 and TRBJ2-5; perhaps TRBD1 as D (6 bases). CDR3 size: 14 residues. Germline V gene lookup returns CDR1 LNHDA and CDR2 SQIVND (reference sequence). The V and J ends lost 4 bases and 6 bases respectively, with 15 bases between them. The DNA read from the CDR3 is TGTGCCAGTAGTAGGGACAATCTTGGGAAGACC. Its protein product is CASSRDNLGKT. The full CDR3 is CASSRDNLGKTQYF. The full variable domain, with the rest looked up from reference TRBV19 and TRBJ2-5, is DGGITQSPKYLFRKEGQNVTLSCEQNLNHDAMYWYRQDPGQGLRLIYYSQIVNDFQKGDIAEGYSVSREKKESFPLTVTSAQKNPTAFYLCASSRDNLGKTQYFGPGTRLLVL.

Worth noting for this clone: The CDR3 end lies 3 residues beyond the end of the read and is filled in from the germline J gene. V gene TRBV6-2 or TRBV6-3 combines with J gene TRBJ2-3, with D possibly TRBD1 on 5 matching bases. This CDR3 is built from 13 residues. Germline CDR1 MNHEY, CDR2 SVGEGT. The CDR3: CASSYPQGQPQYF. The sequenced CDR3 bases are TGTGCCAGCAGTTACCCCCAGGGTCAGCCG.

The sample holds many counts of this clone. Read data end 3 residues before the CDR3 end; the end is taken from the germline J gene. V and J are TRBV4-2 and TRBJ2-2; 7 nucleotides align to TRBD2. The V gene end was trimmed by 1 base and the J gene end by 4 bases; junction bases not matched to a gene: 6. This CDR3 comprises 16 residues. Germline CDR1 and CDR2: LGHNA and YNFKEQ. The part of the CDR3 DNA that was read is TGTGCCAGCAGCCAAGGTCCTAGCGGAGCCACCGGGGAG. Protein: CASSQGPSGATGE. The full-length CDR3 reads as CASSQGPSGATGELFF.

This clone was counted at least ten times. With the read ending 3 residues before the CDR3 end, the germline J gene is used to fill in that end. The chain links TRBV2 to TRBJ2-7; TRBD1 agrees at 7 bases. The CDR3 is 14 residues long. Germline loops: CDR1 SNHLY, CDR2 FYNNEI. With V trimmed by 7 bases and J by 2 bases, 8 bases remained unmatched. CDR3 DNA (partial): TGTGCCAGCAACCTGGATACAGGGGCCTACGAG. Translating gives CASNLDTGAYE. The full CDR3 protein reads CASNLDTGAYEQYF.

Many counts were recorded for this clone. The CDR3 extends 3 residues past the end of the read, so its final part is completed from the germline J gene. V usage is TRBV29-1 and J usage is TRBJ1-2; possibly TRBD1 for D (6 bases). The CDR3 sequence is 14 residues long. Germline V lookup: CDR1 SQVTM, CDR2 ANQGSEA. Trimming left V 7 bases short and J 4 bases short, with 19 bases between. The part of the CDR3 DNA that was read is TGCAGCGCCCGTGCGGGGGCCGGTCCCTATGGC. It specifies CSARAGAGPYG. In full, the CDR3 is CSARAGAGPYGYTF.

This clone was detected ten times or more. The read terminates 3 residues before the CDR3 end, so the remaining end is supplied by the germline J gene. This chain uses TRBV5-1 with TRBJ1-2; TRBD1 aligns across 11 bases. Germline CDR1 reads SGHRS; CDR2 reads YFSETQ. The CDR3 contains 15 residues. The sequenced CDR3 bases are TGCGCCAGCAGCACAGGACAGGGGGCGCCCGGCGGC. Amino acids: CASSTGQGAPGG. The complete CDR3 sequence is CASSTGQGAPGGYTF.

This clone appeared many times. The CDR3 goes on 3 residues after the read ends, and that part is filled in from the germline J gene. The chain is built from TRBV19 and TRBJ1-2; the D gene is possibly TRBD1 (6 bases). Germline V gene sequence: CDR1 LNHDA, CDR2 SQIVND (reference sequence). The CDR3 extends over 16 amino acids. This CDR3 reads CASSSPQTGRVDGYTF. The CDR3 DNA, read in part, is TGTGCCAGTAGTAGCCCCCAGACAGGACGGGTTGACGGC.

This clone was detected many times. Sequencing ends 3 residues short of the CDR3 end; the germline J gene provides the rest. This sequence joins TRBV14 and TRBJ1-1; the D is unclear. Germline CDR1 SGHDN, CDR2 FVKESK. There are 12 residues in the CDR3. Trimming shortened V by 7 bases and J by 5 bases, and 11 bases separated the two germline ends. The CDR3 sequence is CASTGVGTEAFF. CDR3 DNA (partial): TGTGCCAGCACCGGGGTAGGGACTGAA.

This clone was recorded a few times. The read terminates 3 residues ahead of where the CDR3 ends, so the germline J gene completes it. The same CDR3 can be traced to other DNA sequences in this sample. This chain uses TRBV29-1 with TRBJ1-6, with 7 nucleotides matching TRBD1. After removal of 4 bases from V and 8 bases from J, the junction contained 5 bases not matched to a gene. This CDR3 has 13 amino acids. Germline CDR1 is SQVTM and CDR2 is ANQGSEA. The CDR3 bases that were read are TGCAGCGTTGGGGACAGTCCTTATTCACCC. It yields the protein CSVGDSPYSP. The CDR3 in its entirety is CSVGDSPYSPLHF.

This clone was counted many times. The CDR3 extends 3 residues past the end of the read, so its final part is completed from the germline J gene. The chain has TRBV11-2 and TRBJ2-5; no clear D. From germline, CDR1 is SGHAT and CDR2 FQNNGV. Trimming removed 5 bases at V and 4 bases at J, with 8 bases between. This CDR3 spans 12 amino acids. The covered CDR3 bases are TGTGCCAGCAGCACCTTCGGAGAGACC. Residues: CASSTFGET. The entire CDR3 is CASSTFGETQYF.

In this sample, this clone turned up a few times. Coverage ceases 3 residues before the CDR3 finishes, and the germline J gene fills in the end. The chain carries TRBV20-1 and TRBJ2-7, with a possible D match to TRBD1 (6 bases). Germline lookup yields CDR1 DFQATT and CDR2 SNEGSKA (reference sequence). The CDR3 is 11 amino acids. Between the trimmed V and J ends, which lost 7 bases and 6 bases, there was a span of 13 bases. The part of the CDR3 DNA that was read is TGCAGTGTATGGTGGGGGCGCGAG. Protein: CSVWWGRE. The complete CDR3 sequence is CSVWWGREQYF.

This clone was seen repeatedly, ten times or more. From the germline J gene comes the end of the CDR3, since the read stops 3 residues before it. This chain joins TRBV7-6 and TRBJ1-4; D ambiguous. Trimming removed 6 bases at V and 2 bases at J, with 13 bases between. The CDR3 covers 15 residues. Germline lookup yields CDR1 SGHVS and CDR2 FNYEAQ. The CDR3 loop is CASSKRFGTNEKLFF. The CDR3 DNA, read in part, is TGTGCCAGCAGTAAAAGGTTCGGGACTAATGAAAAA.